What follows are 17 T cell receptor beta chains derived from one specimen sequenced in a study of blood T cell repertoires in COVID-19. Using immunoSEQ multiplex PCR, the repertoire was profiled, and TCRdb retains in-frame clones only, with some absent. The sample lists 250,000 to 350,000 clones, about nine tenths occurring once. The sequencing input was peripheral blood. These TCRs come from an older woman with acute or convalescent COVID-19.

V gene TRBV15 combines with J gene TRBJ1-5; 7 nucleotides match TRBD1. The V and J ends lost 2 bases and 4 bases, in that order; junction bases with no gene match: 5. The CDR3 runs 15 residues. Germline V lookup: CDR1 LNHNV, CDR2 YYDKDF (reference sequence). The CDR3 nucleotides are TGTGCCACCAGCAGAACGGGACAGCGAAATCAGCCCCAGCATTTT. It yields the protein CATSRTGQRNQPQHF.

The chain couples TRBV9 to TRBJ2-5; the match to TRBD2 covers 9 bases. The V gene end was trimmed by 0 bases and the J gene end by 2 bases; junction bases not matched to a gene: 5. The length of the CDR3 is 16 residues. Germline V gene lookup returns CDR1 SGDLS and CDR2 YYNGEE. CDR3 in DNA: TGTGCCAGCAGCGTAGATGCGGGGGGGGAACAAGAGACCCAGTACTTC. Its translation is CASSVDAGGEQETQYF.

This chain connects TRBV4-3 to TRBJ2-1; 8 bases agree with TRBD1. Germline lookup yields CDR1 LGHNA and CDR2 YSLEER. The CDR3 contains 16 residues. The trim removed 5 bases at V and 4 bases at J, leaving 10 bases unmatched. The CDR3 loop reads CASSRLTGDPYNEQFF. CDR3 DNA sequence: TGCGCCAGCAGCAGACTGACAGGGGACCCTTACAATGAGCAGTTCTTC.

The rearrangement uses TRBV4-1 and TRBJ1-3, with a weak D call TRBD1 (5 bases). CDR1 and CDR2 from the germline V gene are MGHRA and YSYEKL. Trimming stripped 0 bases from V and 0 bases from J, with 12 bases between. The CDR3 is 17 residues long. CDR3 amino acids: CASSQESPGASGNTIYF. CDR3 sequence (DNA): TGCGCCAGCAGCCAAGAAAGTCCTGGGGCCTCTGGAAACACCATATATTTT.

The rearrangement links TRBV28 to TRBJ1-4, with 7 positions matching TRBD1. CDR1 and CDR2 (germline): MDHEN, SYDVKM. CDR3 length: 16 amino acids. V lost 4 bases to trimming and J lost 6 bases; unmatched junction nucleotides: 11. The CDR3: CASSSPWGDSHEKLFF. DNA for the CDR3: TGTGCCAGCAGTTCCCCTTGGGGGGACAGCCATGAAAAACTGTTTTTT.

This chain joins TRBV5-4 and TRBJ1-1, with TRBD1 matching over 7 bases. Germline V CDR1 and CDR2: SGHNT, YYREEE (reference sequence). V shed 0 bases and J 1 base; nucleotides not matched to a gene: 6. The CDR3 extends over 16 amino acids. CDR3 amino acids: CASSLGPQGGNTEAFF. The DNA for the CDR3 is TGTGCCAGCAGCTTGGGTCCGCAGGGGGGGAACACTGAAGCTTTCTTT.

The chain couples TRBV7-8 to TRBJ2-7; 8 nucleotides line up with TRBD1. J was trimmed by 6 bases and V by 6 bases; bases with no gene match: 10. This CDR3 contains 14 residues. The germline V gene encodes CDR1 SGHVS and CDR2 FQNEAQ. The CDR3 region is CASSPGTGRAEQYF. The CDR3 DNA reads TGTGCCAGCAGTCCCGGGACAGGCAGGGCCGAGCAGTACTTC.

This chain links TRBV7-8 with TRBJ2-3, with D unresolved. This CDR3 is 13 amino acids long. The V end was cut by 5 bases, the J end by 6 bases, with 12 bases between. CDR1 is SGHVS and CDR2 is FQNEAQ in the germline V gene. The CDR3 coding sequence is TGTGCCAGCAGCGCTACTGAGATGGATACGCAGTATTTT. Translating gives CASSATEMDTQYF.

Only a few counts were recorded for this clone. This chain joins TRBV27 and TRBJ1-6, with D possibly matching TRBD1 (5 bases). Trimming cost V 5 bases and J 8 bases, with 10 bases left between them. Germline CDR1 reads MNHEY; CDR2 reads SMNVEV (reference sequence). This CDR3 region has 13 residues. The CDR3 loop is CASSQGSDSPLHF. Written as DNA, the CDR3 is TGTGCCAGCAGTCAGGGCTCCGATTCACCCCTCCACTTT.

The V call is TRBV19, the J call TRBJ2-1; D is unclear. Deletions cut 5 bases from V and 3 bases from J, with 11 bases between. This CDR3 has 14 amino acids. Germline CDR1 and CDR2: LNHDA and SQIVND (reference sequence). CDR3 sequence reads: CASSATLGYNEQFF. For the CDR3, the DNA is TGTGCCAGTAGTGCGACACTCGGCTACAATGAGCAGTTCTTC.

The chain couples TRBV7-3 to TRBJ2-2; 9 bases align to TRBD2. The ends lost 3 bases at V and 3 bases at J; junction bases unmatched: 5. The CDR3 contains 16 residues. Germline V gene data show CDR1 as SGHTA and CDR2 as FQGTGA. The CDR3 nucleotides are TGTGCCAGCAGCTTTTTAGCGGGAGCAGACACCGGGGAGCTGTTTTTT. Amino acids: CASSFLAGADTGELFF.

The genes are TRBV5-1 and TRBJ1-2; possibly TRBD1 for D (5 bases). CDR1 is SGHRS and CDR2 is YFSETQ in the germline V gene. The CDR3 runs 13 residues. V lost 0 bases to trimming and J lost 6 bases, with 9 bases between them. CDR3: CASSLGQGDGYTF. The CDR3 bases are TGCGCCAGCAGCTTGGGGCAGGGTGATGGCTACACCTTC.

This CDR3 reads CATSRATGSNSPLHF. The CDR3 DNA sequence: TGTGCCACCAGCAGAGCCACGGGTAGTAATTCACCCCTCCACTTT. The chain is built from TRBV15 and TRBJ1-6; D remains ambiguous. CDR1 and CDR2 (germline): LNHNV, YYDKDF (reference sequence). V lost 1 base and J 6 bases, leaving 10 bases between the germline ends. The CDR3 covers 15 residues.

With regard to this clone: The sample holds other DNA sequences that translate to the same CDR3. The CDR3 region is CASSPGGTDTQYF. In DNA, the CDR3 is TGTGCCAGCTCACCAGGGGGGACAGATACGCAGTATTTT. V and J are TRBV18 and TRBJ2-3, with D possibly TRBD2 on 6 matching bases. Germline V gene sequence: CDR1 KGHSH, CDR2 LQKENI. The V end was cut by 2 bases, the J end by 3 bases, with 6 bases between. The CDR3 is 13 residues long.

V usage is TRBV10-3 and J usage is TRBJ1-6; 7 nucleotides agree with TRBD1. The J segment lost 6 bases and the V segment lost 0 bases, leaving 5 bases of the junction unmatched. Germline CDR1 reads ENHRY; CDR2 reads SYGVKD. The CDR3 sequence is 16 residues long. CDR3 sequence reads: CAISESETGTNSPLHF. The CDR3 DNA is TGTGCCATCAGTGAGTCAGAGACAGGGACTAATTCACCCCTCCACTTT.

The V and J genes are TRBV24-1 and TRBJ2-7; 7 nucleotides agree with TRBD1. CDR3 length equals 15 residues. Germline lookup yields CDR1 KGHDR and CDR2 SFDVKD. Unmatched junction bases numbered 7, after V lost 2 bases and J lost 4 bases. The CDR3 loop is CATSDSYRGTYEQYF. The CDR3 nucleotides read TGTGCCACCAGTGATTCCTACAGGGGTACGTACGAGCAGTACTTC.

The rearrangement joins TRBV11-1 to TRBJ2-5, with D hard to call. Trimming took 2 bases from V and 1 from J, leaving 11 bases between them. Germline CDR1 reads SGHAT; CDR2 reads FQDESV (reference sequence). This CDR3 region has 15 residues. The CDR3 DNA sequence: TGTGCCAGCAGCTTAAGGTCCCCGGGCCAAGAGACCCAGTACTTC. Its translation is CASSLRSPGQETQYF.